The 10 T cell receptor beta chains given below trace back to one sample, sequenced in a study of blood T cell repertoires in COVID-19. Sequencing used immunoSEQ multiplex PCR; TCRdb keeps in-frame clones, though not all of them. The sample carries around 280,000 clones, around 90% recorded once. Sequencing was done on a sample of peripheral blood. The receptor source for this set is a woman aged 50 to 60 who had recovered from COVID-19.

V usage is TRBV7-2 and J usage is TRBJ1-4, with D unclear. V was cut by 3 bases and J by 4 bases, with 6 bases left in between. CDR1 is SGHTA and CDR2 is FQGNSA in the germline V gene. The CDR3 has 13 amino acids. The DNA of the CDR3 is TGTGCCAGCAGCTTGGCAGTTAATGAAAAACTGTTTTTT. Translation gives CASSLAVNEKLFF. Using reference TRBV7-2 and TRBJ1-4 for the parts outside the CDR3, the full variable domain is GAGVSQSPSNKVTEKGKDVELRCDPISGHTALYWYRQSLGQGLEFLIYFQGNSAPDKSGLPSDRFSAERTGGSVSTLTIQRTQQEDSAVYLCASSLAVNEKLFFGSGTQLSVL.

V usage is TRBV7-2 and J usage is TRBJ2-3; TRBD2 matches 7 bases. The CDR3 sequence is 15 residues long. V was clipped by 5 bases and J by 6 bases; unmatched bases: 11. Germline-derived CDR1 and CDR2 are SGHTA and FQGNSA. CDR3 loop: CASSPGTKVADTQYF. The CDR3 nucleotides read TGTGCCAGCAGCCCCGGGACTAAAGTTGCGGATACGCAGTATTTT.

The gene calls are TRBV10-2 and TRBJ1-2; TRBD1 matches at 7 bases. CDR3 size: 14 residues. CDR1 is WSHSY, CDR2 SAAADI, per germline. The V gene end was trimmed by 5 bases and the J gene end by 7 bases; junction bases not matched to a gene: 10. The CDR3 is CASSYLDRSGGYTF. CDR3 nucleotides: TGCGCCAGCAGTTACCTGGACAGGTCGGGTGGCTACACCTTC.

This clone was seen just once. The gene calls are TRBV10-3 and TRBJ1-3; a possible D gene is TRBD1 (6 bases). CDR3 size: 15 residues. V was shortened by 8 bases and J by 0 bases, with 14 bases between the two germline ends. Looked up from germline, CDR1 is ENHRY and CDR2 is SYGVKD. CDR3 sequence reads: CAIGARTVSGNTIYF. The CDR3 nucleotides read TGTGCCATCGGGGCACGGACAGTCTCTGGAAACACCATATATTTT.

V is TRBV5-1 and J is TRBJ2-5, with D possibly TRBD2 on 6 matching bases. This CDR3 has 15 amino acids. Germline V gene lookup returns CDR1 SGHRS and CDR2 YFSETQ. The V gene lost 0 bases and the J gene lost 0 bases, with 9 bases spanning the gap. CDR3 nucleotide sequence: TGCGCCAGCAGCTTGGCGAGGGACTACCAAGAGACCCAGTACTTC. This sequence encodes CASSLARDYQETQYF.

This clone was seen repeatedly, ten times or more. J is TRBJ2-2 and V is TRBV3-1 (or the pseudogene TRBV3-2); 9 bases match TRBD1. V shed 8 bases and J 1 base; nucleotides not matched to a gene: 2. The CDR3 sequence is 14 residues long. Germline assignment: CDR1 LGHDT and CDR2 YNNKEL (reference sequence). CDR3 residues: CASSDRGNTGELFF. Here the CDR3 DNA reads TGTGCCAGCTCGGACAGGGGGAACACCGGGGAGCTGTTTTTT.

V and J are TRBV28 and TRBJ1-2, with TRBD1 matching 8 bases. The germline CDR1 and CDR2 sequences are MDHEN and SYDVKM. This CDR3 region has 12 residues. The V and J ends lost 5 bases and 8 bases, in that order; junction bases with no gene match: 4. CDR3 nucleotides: TGTGCCAGCAGTCAACAGGGGGGCGGCTACACCTTC. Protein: CASSQQGGGYTF.

The CDR3 DNA sequence: TGTGCCAGCAGCCCTCGGGCTAGCGGCCAAGAGACCCAGTACTTC. Its protein is CASSPRASGQETQYF. The chain recombines TRBV6-2 or TRBV6-3 with TRBJ2-5; TRBD2 matches 7 bases. Germline CDR1 MNHEY, CDR2 SVGEGT. With 6 bases clipped from V and 1 base from J, the junction kept 8 bases outside the gene matches. There are 15 residues in the CDR3.

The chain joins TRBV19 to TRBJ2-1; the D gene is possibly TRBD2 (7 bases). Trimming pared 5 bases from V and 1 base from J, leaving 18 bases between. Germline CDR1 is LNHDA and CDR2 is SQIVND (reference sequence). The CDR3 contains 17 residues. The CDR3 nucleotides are TGTGCCAGTAGTGACGGATCGGGGGGCAGGTCCTACAATGAGCAGTTCTTC. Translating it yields CASSDGSGGRSYNEQFF.

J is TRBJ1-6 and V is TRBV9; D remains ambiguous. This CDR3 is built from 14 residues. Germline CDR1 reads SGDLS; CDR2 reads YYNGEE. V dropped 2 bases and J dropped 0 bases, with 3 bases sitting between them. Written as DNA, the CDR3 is TGTGCCAGCAGCGTTTACTCCTATAATTCACCCCTCCACTTT. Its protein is CASSVYSYNSPLHF.